The rows below give T cell receptor beta chains drawn from one sample of a study of OX40 agonist ivuxolimab in advanced cancers. Here immunoSEQ multiplex PCR was the method, and the copy in TCRdb shows in-frame clones only, minus some. The table includes approximately 58,000 clones, over 75% detected once. The material was CD4+ or CD8+ T cells sorted from blood, obtained in a trial of the OX40 agonist ivuxolimab. The receptors here all came from an adult with an advanced solid tumor such as melanoma, head and neck, liver or kidney cancer. Each CDR3 is given with its conserved first and last residue. Each record gives: CDR3 protein, CDR3 DNA, D gene, clone size, V gene, J gene. A D gene is named only where the DNA matches it firmly. The size entry is marked missing in some rows and otherwise reads once, few, many or a size class.

CDR3aa: CASSLTGSRGYTF; CDR3nt: TGTGCCAGCAGTTTAACAGGGTCTCGAGGCTACACCTTC; d_gene: .; abundance: .; v_gene: TRBV6-5; j_gene: TRBJ1-2
CDR3aa: CASSFKLAGVDTQYF; CDR3nt: TGTGCCAGCAGCTTTAAACTAGCGGGAGTAGATACGCAGTATTTT; d_gene: TRBD2; abundance: .; v_gene: TRBV5-4; j_gene: TRBJ2-3
CDR3aa: CASSWGDHNSPLHF; CDR3nt: TGTGCCAGCAGCTGGGGGGACCATAATTCACCCCTCCACTTT; d_gene: .; abundance: .; v_gene: TRBV5-4; j_gene: TRBJ1-6
CDR3aa: CASSPSDRGETQYF; CDR3nt: TGTGCCAGCAGCCCCTCGGACAGGGGAGAGACCCAGTACTTC; d_gene: TRBD1; abundance: .; v_gene: TRBV7-9; j_gene: TRBJ2-5
CDR3aa: CASSSMTAGELFF; CDR3nt: TGTGCCAGCAGCTCGATGACGGCCGGGGAGCTGTTTTTT; d_gene: .; abundance: .; v_gene: TRBV11-2; j_gene: TRBJ2-2
CDR3aa: CASGGGGNTIYF; CDR3nt: TGTGCCAGCGGGGGTGGAGGAAACACCATATATTTT; d_gene: .; abundance: few; v_gene: TRBV6-5; j_gene: TRBJ1-3
CDR3aa: CASRPGLWAQETQYF; CDR3nt: TGTGCCAGCAGACCGGGGTTGTGGGCCCAAGAGACCCAGTACTTC; d_gene: .; abundance: .; v_gene: TRBV11-1; j_gene: TRBJ2-5
CDR3aa: CAWSSGTGAGQPQHF; CDR3nt: TGTGCCTGGAGTTCCGGGACAGGGGCCGGTCAGCCCCAGCATTTT; d_gene: TRBD1; abundance: .; v_gene: TRBV30; j_gene: TRBJ1-5
CDR3aa: CASSLGQVSFGNTIYF; CDR3nt: TGTGCCAGCAGCTTAGGACAGGTCTCTTTTGGAAACACCATATATTTT; d_gene: .; abundance: .; v_gene: TRBV7-8; j_gene: TRBJ1-3
CDR3aa: CASSTQGFADTQYF; CDR3nt: TGTGCCAGCAGCACGCAGGGGTTCGCAGATACGCAGTATTTT; d_gene: .; abundance: .; v_gene: TRBV7-9; j_gene: TRBJ2-3
CDR3aa: CASSDVGEQYF; CDR3nt: TGTGCCAGCAGTGATGTTGGAGAGCAGTACTTC; d_gene: .; abundance: once; v_gene: TRBV2; j_gene: TRBJ2-7
CDR3aa: CASSYSYFYNEQFF; CDR3nt: TGTGCCAGCAGTTATAGCTACTTTTACAATGAGCAGTTCTTC; d_gene: .; abundance: .; v_gene: TRBV6-5; j_gene: TRBJ2-1
CDR3aa: CASRYRGHGTEAFF; CDR3nt: TGTGCCAGCAGGTACAGGGGGCACGGCACTGAAGCTTTCTTT; d_gene: TRBD1; abundance: .; v_gene: TRBV2; j_gene: TRBJ1-1
CDR3aa: CASSLTKRVEAFF; CDR3nt: TGTGCCAGCAGTTTAACCAAAAGGGTTGAAGCTTTCTTT; d_gene: .; abundance: .; v_gene: TRBV28; j_gene: TRBJ1-1
CDR3aa: CASSFAGGADTQYF; CDR3nt: TGTGCCAGCAGTTTCGCGGGAGGTGCAGATACGCAGTATTTT; d_gene: TRBD2; abundance: .; v_gene: TRBV27; j_gene: TRBJ2-3
CDR3aa: CASSFKNRYGYTF; CDR3nt: TGTGCCAGCAGTTTTAAGAACCGCTATGGCTACACCTTC; d_gene: .; abundance: .; v_gene: TRBV28; j_gene: TRBJ1-2
CDR3aa: CASSLAGRLVGELFF; CDR3nt: TGTGCCAGCAGCTTAGCGGGGAGGTTGGTCGGGGAGCTGTTTTTT; d_gene: .; abundance: .; v_gene: TRBV7-4; j_gene: TRBJ2-2
CDR3aa: CASSPWAREAEQYF; CDR3nt: TGTGCCAGCTCACCTTGGGCCAGGGAGGCCGAGCAGTACTTC; d_gene: .; abundance: once; v_gene: TRBV18; j_gene: TRBJ2-7
CDR3aa: CASSPMGLAGVGDTQYF; CDR3nt: TGTGCCAGCAGCCCTATGGGCCTAGCGGGAGTTGGAGATACGCAGTATTTT; d_gene: TRBD2; abundance: .; v_gene: TRBV28; j_gene: TRBJ2-3
CDR3aa: CASSTSLAGANVLTF; CDR3nt: TGTGCCAGCAGTACGAGCTTGGCTGGGGCCAACGTCCTGACTTTC; d_gene: .; abundance: .; v_gene: TRBV6-5; j_gene: TRBJ2-6
CDR3aa: CASRKVTEAFF; CDR3nt: TGTGCCAGCAGGAAAGTAACTGAAGCTTTCTTT; d_gene: .; abundance: .; v_gene: TRBV6-5; j_gene: TRBJ1-1
CDR3aa: CASSPLRGWGSPLHF; CDR3nt: TGCGCCAGCAGCCCCCTCAGGGGGTGGGGCTCACCCCTCCACTTT; d_gene: TRBD1; abundance: .; v_gene: TRBV4-1; j_gene: TRBJ1-6
CDR3aa: CAWNQQGGETQYF; CDR3nt: TGTGCCTGGAATCAACAGGGAGGAGAGACCCAGTACTTC; d_gene: .; abundance: .; v_gene: TRBV30; j_gene: TRBJ2-5
CDR3aa: CASSIVQRDGYTF; CDR3nt: TGTGCCAGTAGTATAGTACAGAGAGATGGCTACACCTTC; d_gene: .; abundance: .; v_gene: TRBV19; j_gene: TRBJ1-2
CDR3aa: CASHRAEETQYF; CDR3nt: TGTGCCAGCCACAGGGCAGAAGAGACCCAGTACTTC; d_gene: .; abundance: .; v_gene: TRBV6-1; j_gene: TRBJ2-5
CDR3aa: CASSLGTGWAGYTF; CDR3nt: TGTGCCAGCAGTTTAGGGACAGGGTGGGCTGGCTACACCTTC; d_gene: TRBD1; abundance: few; v_gene: TRBV28; j_gene: TRBJ1-2